These 25 T cell receptor beta chains share one sample of origin, sequenced in a study of PD-1 and CTLA-4 blockade in melanoma. Only in-frame clones appear in the TCRdb table, and some are missing; sequencing was by immunoSEQ multiplex PCR. The sample holds 20,000 to 25,000 clones, 88% seen once. The sample was CD8+ T cells from peripheral blood, taken before anti-PD-1 treatment. The receptors here all came from a human donor with melanoma.

V and J are TRBV30 and TRBJ1-2; 10 bases match TRBD1. CDR1 and CDR2 from the germline V gene are GTSNPN and SVGIG (reference sequence). The CDR3 has 15 amino acids. The V gene end was trimmed by 3 bases and the J gene end by 4 bases; junction bases not matched to a gene: 8. The CDR3 DNA sequence: TGTGCCTGGAGGTCTGGGACAGGGGCGAGCTATGGCTACACCTTC. Translation gives CAWRSGTGASYGYTF.

The gene calls are TRBV15 and TRBJ2-7; TRBD1 aligns across 8 bases. The germline V gene has CDR1 LNHNV and CDR2 YYDKDF (reference sequence). The ends lost 4 bases at V and 3 bases at J; junction bases unmatched: 5. The CDR3 has 14 residues. The DNA for the CDR3 is TGTGCCACCAGCACCCAGACAGGGGTCTACGAGCAGTACTTC. Translating it yields CATSTQTGVYEQYF. Complete variable domain (other parts from reference TRBV15 and TRBJ2-7): DAMVIQNPRYQVTQFGKPVTLSCSQTLNHNVMYWYQQKSSQAPKLLFHYYDKDFNNEADTPDNFQSRRPNTSFCFLDIRSPGLGDTAMYLCATSTQTGVYEQYFGPGTRLTVT.

The chain is built from TRBV6-2 or TRBV6-3 and TRBJ2-7; no definite D call. Germline loops: CDR1 MNHEY, CDR2 SVGEGT. The V and J ends lost 0 bases and 6 bases respectively, with 6 bases between them. The CDR3 is 12 amino acids. The CDR3 region is CASSYSLSEQYF. The CDR3 nucleotides read TGTGCCAGCAGTTACTCCCTCTCCGAGCAGTACTTC.

DNA of the CDR3: TGTGCCAGCAGCCCCACAGGGGCCGGATCACCCCTCCACTTT. Protein product: CASSPTGAGSPLHF. This chain uses TRBV28 with TRBJ1-6, with 7 bases identical to TRBD1. The CDR3 is 14 residues long. With 6 bases clipped from V and 10 bases from J, the junction kept 9 bases outside the gene matches. CDR1 is MDHEN and CDR2 is SYDVKM in the germline V gene.

The chain is built from TRBV2 and TRBJ1-1; 7 positions match TRBD1. The CDR3 sequence is 14 residues long. Germline V gene sequence: CDR1 SNHLY, CDR2 FYNNEI. V was clipped by 3 bases and J by 7 bases; unmatched bases: 8. CDR3: CASSEEGATDEAFF. CDR3 sequence (DNA): TGTGCCAGCAGTGAGGAGGGGGCTACGGATGAAGCTTTCTTT.

The rearrangement links TRBV7-2 to TRBJ2-1; possible D gene TRBD2, 6 bases. Germline assignment: CDR1 SGHTA and CDR2 FQGNSA. This CDR3 has 16 amino acids. V lost 3 bases, J lost 5 bases, and 17 bases lay in between. The CDR3 here is CASSFPFTGGDNEQFF. The CDR3 DNA reads TGTGCCAGCAGCTTCCCCTTTACAGGAGGGGACAATGAGCAGTTCTTC.

This chain connects TRBV7-9 to TRBJ1-1; D is perhaps TRBD1 (5 bases). From germline, CDR1 is SEHNR and CDR2 FQNEAQ (reference sequence). Deletions cut 1 base from V and 0 bases from J, with 6 bases between. The CDR3 spans 14 residues. In DNA form, the CDR3 reads TGTGCCAGCAGCTTAGGAGGGGTGAACACTGAAGCTTTCTTT. It is translated as CASSLGGVNTEAFF.

The chain combines TRBV7-9 with TRBJ2-2; the D gene is possibly TRBD2 (7 bases). With 5 bases removed from V and 1 base from J, the gap between germline ends came to 14 bases. The CDR3 totals 16 residues. The germline V gene encodes CDR1 SEHNR and CDR2 FQNEAQ (reference sequence). The CDR3: CASSPLGGLNTGELFF. DNA for the CDR3: TGTGCCAGCAGCCCATTGGGGGGGCTGAACACCGGGGAGCTGTTTTTT.

This clone was seen once. V gene TRBV14 combines with J gene TRBJ2-1, with TRBD2 matching over 7 bases. Germline loops: CDR1 SGHDN, CDR2 FVKESK. V lost 5 bases and J lost 9; bases outside the gene matches: 7. The CDR3 runs to 13 residues. The DNA for the CDR3 is TGTGCCAGCAGCACTTGGGGAGGGGTTGAGCAGTTCTTC. Translated, it gives CASSTWGGVEQFF.

The V call is TRBV5-8, the J call TRBJ2-1; 8 nucleotides match TRBD1. This CDR3 contains 13 residues. The V and J ends lost 4 bases and 5 bases, in that order; junction bases with no gene match: 2. From germline, CDR1 is SGHTS and CDR2 YDEGEE. CDR3 DNA: TGTGCCAGCAGCATACAGGGGGACAATGAGCAGTTCTTC. It codes for CASSIQGDNEQFF.

The CDR3 DNA sequence: TGTGCCAGCAGCTTGGTGGGAGGCGACTACGAGCAGTACTTC. It specifies CASSLVGGDYEQYF. The chain combines TRBV5-8 with TRBJ2-7; a weak D match, TRBD2 (6 bases). The CDR3 has 14 residues. The V gene lost 0 bases and the J gene lost 3 bases, with 10 bases spanning the gap. Germline V gene sequence: CDR1 SGHTS, CDR2 YDEGEE.

The rearrangement links TRBV7-7 to TRBJ2-1, with TRBD1 matching over 7 bases. The V segment lost 5 bases and the J segment 0 bases; nucleotides outside the gene matches: 7. CDR1 SSHAT and CDR2 FNYEAQ come from the germline V gene (reference sequence). This CDR3 contains 16 residues. The CDR3 here is CASSPTGESSYNEQFF. The CDR3 bases are TGTGCCAGCAGCCCTACAGGGGAGAGCTCCTACAATGAGCAGTTCTTC.

The CDR3 is CSVRGALAGGRWADTQYF. The CDR3 nucleotides are TGCAGCGTTCGAGGGGCACTAGCGGGGGGCCGGTGGGCAGATACGCAGTATTTT. The chain is built from TRBV29-1 and TRBJ2-3; 12 positions match TRBD2. This CDR3 is 18 amino acids long. From germline, CDR1 is SQVTM and CDR2 ANQGSEA. V lost 5 bases and J lost 4; bases outside the gene matches: 16.

The V gene is TRBV27, the J gene TRBJ2-7, with D uncertain. V dropped 2 bases and J dropped 5 bases, with 10 bases sitting between them. The CDR3 loop spans 13 amino acids. Looked up from germline, CDR1 is MNHEY and CDR2 is SMNVEV (reference sequence). This CDR3 is CASSLTVVHEQYF. In DNA, the CDR3 is TGTGCCAGCAGTTTAACGGTAGTCCACGAGCAGTACTTC.

This clone showed up just a few times. The V gene is TRBV9, the J gene TRBJ2-7; unclear D gene. Trimming removed 7 bases at V and 6 bases at J, with 8 bases between. The germline gives CDR1 SGDLS, CDR2 YYNGEE. This CDR3 has 10 residues. The CDR3, as DNA: TGTGCCAGCGCCGGGCGCGAGCAGTACTTC. Its translation: CASAGREQYF.

The CDR3 here is CASSPQGRGTEAFF. The CDR3 nucleotides read TGTGCCAGCAGTCCTCAGGGGCGAGGCACTGAAGCTTTCTTT. This chain links TRBV28 with TRBJ1-1; D perhaps matches TRBD1 (6 bases). With 5 bases removed from V and 4 bases from J, the gap between germline ends came to 14 bases. The CDR3 length is 14 residues. CDR1 is MDHEN and CDR2 is SYDVKM in the germline V gene.

Only a few counts were recorded for this clone. The chain carries TRBV19 and TRBJ2-7; D uncertain. Germline lookup yields CDR1 LNHDA and CDR2 SQIVND (reference sequence). The CDR3 sequence is 15 residues long. V lost 3 bases, J lost 2 bases, and 14 bases lay in between. The CDR3 loop reads CASSIGSGYTYEQYF. In nucleotides, the CDR3 is TGTGCCAGTAGTATCGGGTCGGGCTACACCTACGAGCAGTACTTC.

This clone was counted between two and nine times. This chain joins TRBV5-8 and TRBJ1-6; weak D call: TRBD1 (5 bases). Trimming took off 0 bases at V and 12 bases at J, with 7 bases between the two ends. Germline V gives CDR1 SGHTS, CDR2 YDEGEE. The length of the CDR3 is 12 residues. CDR3 DNA sequence: TGTGCCAGCAGCTTGGGTACAGGACCCCTCCACTTT. Translating it yields CASSLGTGPLHF.

The chain uses TRBV27 and TRBJ2-3, with 9 bases matching TRBD1. The CDR3 runs to 15 residues. In germline, CDR1 is MNHEY, CDR2 SMNVEV (reference sequence). V lost 6 bases, J lost 4 bases, and 8 bases stayed unmatched. CDR3 sequence (DNA): TGTGCCAGCAGGGTCGGGACAGGGTGGTCAGATACGCAGTATTTT. Translation: CASRVGTGWSDTQYF.

This chain joins TRBV14 and TRBJ1-1, with TRBD1 identical over 12 bases. V gave up 0 bases and J gave up 0 bases; unmatched junction bases: 5. Germline V CDR1 and CDR2: SGHDN, FVKESK. The CDR3 is 18 amino acids. Here the CDR3 reads CASSQDVRDRGLNTEAFF. CDR3 in DNA: TGTGCCAGCAGCCAAGATGTGCGGGACAGGGGGCTGAACACTGAAGCTTTCTTT.

This rearrangement joins TRBV13 to TRBJ2-7, with 8 bases matching TRBD1. Germline loops: CDR1 PRHDT, CDR2 FYEKMQ (reference sequence). This CDR3 comprises 14 residues. V was clipped by 3 bases and J by 3 bases; unmatched bases: 4. The CDR3 DNA reads TGTGCCAGCAGCTTCTCGGACAGGGACTACGAGCAGTACTTC. Amino acids: CASSFSDRDYEQYF. The full variable domain, in which reference TRBV13 and TRBJ2-7 provide the parts outside the CDR3, is AAGVIQSPRHLIKEKRETATLKCYPIPRHDTVYWYQQGPGQDPQFLISFYEKMQSDKGSIPDRFSAQQFSDYHSELNMSSLELGDSALYFCASSFSDRDYEQYFGPGTRLTVT.

The rearrangement joins TRBV9 to TRBJ2-3; 9 nucleotides match TRBD1. V was pared by 3 bases and J by 6 bases, with 8 bases of the junction left unmatched. The germline V gene has CDR1 SGDLS and CDR2 YYNGEE. CDR3 length: 15 amino acids. For the CDR3, the DNA is TGTGCCAGCAGCGGCCTGGGACAGGGCCTTGATACGCAGTATTTT. This encodes CASSGLGQGLDTQYF.

This clone was picked up a small number of times. The V gene is TRBV25-1, the J gene TRBJ1-2; TRBD1 is a possible D gene (5 bases). CDR3 length: 14 amino acids. The V end was cut by 8 bases, the J end by 0 bases, with 13 bases between. Germline V gene sequence: CDR1 MGHDK, CDR2 SYGVNS. The chain's CDR3 is CASATDPSNYGYTF. The CDR3 DNA is TGTGCCAGCGCGACAGACCCTTCTAACTATGGCTACACCTTC.

In the case of this clone: This sample includes further DNA sequences coding for the same CDR3. The chain joins TRBV9 to TRBJ2-5, with TRBD2 as a possible D gene (6 bases). The CDR3 extends over 14 amino acids. The germline CDR1 and CDR2 sequences are SGDLS and YYNGEE. Between the trimmed V and J ends, which lost 2 bases and 2 bases, there was a span of 10 bases. CDR3 residues: CASSVEGLQETQYF. DNA of the CDR3: TGTGCCAGCAGCGTGGAGGGGTTACAAGAGACCCAGTACTTC.

The chain uses TRBV2 and TRBJ1-1; D remains unclear. Looked up from germline, CDR1 is SNHLY and CDR2 is FYNNEI. V dropped 1 base and J dropped 3 bases, with 6 bases sitting between them. The CDR3 spans 13 residues. The CDR3 DNA reads as TGTGCCAGCAGTGAAGTGGGGTACACTGAAGCTTTCTTT. Its protein is CASSEVGYTEAFF.